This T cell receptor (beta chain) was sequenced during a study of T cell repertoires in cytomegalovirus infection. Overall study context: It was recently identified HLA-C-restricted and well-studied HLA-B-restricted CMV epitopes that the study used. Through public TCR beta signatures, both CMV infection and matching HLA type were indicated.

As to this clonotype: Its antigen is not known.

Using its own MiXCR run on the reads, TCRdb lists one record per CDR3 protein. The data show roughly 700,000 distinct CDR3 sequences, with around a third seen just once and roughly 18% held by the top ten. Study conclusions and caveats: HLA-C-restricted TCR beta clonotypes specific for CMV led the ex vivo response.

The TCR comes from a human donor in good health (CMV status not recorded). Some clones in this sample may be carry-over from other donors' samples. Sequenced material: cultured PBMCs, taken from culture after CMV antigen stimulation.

The CDR3: CASRKTPGAMNTGELFF. DNA for the CDR3: TGTGCCAGCAGAAAAACCCCGGGGGCTATGAACACCGGGGAGCTGTTTTTT. The V call is TRBV6-2 or TRBV6-3, the J call TRBJ2-2; D could derive from TRBD1 or TRBD2 (6 bases each). The germline CDR1 and CDR2 sequences are MNHEY and SVGEGT. The CDR3 runs to 17 residues. Between the trimmed V and J ends, which lost 6 bases and 1 base, there was a span of 18 bases.